Detailed here is one T cell receptor beta chain. Under the authors' procedure: Reference gene primers were amplified, and this amplification served to estimate nucleated cell counts. Assay: immunoSEQ multiplex PCR; the TCRdb copy retains only in-frame clones and omits some. The V and J calls and the clone size are those of that table, but D and trimming were determined from the DNA. The sample includes roughly 150,000 clones, about 80% of them seen just once. The entry originates in a study of blood T cell repertoires in COVID-19. Study information: The United States, Italy and Spain supplied acute and convalescent COVID-19 samples.

The sample consisted of peripheral blood. The sequence derives from an elderly woman with acute or convalescent COVID-19.

This CDR3 is CASSLAAAAGANVLTF. CDR3 DNA sequence: TGCGCCAGCAGCCTAGCGGCCGCTGCTGGGGCCAACGTCCTGACTTTC. This rearrangement joins TRBV5-1 to TRBJ2-6; 7 bases agree with TRBD2. V gave up 4 bases and J gave up 2 bases; unmatched junction bases: 6. Germline CDR1 is SGHRS and CDR2 is YFSETQ. The CDR3 runs to 16 residues. The whole variable domain, remainder taken from reference TRBV5-1 and TRBJ2-6, is KAGVTQTPRYLIKTRGQQVTLSCSPISGHRSVSWYQQTPGQGLQFLFEYFSETQRNKGNFPGRFSGRQFSNSRSEMNVSTLELGDSALYLCASSLAAAAGANVLTFGAGSRLTVL.